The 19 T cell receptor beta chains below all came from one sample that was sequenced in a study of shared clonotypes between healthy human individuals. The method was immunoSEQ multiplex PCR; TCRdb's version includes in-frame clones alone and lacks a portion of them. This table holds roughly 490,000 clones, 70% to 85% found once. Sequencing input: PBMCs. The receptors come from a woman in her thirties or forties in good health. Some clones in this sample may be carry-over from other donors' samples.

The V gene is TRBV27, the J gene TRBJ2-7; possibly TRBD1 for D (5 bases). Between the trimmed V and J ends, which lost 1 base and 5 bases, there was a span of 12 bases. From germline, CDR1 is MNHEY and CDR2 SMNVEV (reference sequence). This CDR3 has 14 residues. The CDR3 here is CASSLFGASDEQYF. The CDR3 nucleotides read TGTGCCAGCAGTTTATTTGGGGCCTCGGACGAGCAGTACTTC.

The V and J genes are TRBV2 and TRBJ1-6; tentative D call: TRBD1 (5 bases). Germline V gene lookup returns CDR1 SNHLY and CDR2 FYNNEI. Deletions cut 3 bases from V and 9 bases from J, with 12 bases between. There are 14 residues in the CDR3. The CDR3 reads CASSDRQGSSPLHF. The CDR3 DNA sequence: TGTGCCAGCAGTGATCGGCAGGGTTCTTCACCCCTCCACTTT.

CDR3 protein: CSVEVATTSGRMGNEQFF. Here the CDR3 DNA reads TGCAGCGTTGAGGTGGCGACCACTAGCGGGAGGATGGGCAATGAGCAGTTCTTC. The chain links TRBV29-1 to TRBJ2-1; 12 positions match TRBD2. The germline V gene has CDR1 SQVTM and CDR2 ANQGSEA. The V segment lost 3 bases and the J segment 6 bases; nucleotides outside the gene matches: 15. CDR3 length: 18 residues.

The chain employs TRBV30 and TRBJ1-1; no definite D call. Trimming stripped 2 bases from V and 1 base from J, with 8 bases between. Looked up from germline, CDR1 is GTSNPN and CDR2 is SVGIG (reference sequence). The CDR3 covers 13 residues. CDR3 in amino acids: CAWSKGWNTEAFF. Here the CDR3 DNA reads TGTGCCTGGAGTAAAGGGTGGAACACTGAAGCTTTCTTT. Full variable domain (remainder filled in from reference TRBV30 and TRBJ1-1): SQTIHQWPATLVQPVGSPLSLECTVEGTSNPNLYWYRQAAGRGLQLLFYSVGIGQISSEVPQNLSASRPQDRQFILSSKKLLLSDSGFYLCAWSKGWNTEAFFGQGTRLTVV.

The CDR3 nucleotides read TGTGCCAGTAGTATGGGTCCCAGTGGCCCCCAGCATTTT. This gives the protein CASSMGPSGPQHF. The rearrangement uses TRBV19 and TRBJ1-5; no clear D gene. Germline V lookup: CDR1 LNHDA, CDR2 SQIVND (reference sequence). CDR3 length equals 13 residues. Trimming removed 3 bases from V and 10 bases from J, with 13 bases in between.

CDR3 DNA sequence: TGTGCCAGCTCACCAGGCGGCGGGGAGCTGTTTTTT. Protein product: CASSPGGGELFF. The rearrangement links TRBV18 to TRBJ2-2; D is ambiguous. The CDR3 has 12 amino acids. Germline assignment: CDR1 KGHSH and CDR2 LQKENI. Trimming pared 2 bases from V and 7 bases from J, leaving 5 bases between.

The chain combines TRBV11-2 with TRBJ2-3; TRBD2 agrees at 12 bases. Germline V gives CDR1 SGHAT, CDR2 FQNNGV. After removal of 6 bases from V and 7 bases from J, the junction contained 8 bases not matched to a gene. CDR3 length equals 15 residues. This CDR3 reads CASRRLAGGPHTQYF. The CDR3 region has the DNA TGTGCCAGCAGACGCCTAGCGGGAGGGCCGCATACGCAGTATTTT.

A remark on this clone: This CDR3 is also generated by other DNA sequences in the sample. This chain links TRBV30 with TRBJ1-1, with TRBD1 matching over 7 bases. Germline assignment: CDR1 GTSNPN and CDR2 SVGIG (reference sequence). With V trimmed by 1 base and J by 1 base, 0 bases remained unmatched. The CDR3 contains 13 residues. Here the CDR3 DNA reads TGTGCCTGGAGTGGGACAGGGAACACTGAAGCTTTCTTT. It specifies CAWSGTGNTEAFF.

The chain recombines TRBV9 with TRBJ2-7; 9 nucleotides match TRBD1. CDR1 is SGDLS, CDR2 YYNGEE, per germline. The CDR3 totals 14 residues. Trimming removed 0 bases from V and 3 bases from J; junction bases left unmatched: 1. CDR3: CASSVGTGVYEQYF. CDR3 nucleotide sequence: TGTGCCAGCAGCGTAGGGACAGGGGTCTACGAGCAGTACTTC.

The CDR3 DNA follows: TGCGCCAGCAGCTCTGGGGGAGGGGAAGGATCACCCCTCCACTTT. It specifies CASSSGGGEGSPLHF. The chain combines TRBV5-1 with TRBJ1-6; perhaps TRBD1 as D (5 bases). This CDR3 comprises 15 residues. Germline V CDR1 and CDR2: SGHRS, YFSETQ. The V gene lost 3 bases and the J gene lost 10 bases, with 17 bases spanning the gap.

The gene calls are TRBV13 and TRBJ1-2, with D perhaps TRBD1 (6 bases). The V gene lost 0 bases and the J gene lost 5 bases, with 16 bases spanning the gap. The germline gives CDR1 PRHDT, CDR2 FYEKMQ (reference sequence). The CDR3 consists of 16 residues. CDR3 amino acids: CASSLGRGGPPYGYTF. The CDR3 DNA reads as TGTGCCAGCAGCTTAGGTCGCGGGGGCCCACCTTATGGCTACACCTTC.

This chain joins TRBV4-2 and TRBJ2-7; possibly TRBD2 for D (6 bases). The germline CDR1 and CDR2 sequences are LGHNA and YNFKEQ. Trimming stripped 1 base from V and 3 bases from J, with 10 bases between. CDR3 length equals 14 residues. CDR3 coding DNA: TGTGCCAGCAGCCAAGGCGGGGCTCGCTACGAGCAGTACTTC. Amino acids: CASSQGGARYEQYF.

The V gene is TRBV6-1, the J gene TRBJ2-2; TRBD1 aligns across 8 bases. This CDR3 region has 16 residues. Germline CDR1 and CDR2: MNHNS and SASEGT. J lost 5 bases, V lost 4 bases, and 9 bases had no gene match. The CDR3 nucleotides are TGTGCCAGCAGTGCTGGACAGGGTGGAGGGACCGGGGAGCTGTTTTTT. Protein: CASSAGQGGGTGELFF.

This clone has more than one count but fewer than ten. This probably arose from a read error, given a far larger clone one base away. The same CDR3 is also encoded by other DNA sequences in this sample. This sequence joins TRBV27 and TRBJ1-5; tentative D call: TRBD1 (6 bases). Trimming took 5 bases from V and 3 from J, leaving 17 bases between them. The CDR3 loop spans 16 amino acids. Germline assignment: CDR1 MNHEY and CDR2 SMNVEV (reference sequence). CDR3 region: CASSAFSTGFNQPQHF. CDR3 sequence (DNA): TGTGCCAGCAGTGCCTTTAGCACAGGGTTCAATCAGCCCCAGCATTTT.

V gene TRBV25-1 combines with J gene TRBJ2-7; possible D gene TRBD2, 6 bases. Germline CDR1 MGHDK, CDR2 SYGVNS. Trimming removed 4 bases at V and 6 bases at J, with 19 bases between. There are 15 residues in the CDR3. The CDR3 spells CASSGGDIALGEQYF. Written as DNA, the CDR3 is TGTGCCAGCAGTGGCGGGGATATCGCTCTGGGCGAGCAGTACTTC.

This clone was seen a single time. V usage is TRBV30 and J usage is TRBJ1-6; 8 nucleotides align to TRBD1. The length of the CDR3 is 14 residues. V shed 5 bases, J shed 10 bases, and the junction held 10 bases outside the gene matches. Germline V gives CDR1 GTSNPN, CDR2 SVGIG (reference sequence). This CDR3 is CAWQQGDLRSPLHF. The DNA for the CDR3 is TGTGCCTGGCAACAGGGGGATCTGAGGTCACCCCTCCACTTT.

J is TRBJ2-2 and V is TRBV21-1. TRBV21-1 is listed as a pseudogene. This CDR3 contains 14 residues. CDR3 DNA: TGTGCCAGCAGCAACCGGGACCGGACCGGGGAGCTGTTTTTT. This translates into CASSNRDRTGELFF.

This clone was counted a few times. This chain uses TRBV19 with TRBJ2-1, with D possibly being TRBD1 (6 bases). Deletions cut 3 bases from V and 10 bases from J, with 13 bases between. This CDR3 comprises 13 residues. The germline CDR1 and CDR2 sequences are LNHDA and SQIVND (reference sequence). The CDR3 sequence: CASSIIQGREQFF. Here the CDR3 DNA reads TGTGCCAGTAGTATCATACAGGGTCGAGAGCAGTTCTTC.

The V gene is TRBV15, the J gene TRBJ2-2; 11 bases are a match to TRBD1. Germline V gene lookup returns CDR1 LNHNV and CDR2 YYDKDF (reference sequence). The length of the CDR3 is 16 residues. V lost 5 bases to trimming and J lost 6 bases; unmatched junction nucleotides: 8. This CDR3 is CATSPRGQGGAGELFF. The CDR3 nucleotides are TGTGCCACCAGCCCCCGGGGACAGGGGGGGGCCGGGGAGCTGTTTTTT.